The 30 T cell receptor beta chains below were found in one sample sequenced in a study of OX40 agonist ivuxolimab in advanced cancers. The assay was immunoSEQ multiplex PCR, and TCRdb's table has in-frame clones only and misses some. Of around 70,000 clones in the sample, roughly 80% were seen once. The specimen comprised CD4+ or CD8+ T cells sorted from blood, sampled in a trial of the OX40 agonist ivuxolimab. These receptor sequences come from an adult with an advanced solid tumor such as melanoma, head and neck, liver or kidney cancer.

CDR3 sequence: CASSGGASTEAFF. For the CDR3, the DNA is TGTGCCAGTTCGGGGGGGGCTAGCACTGAAGCTTTCTTT. The rearrangement uses TRBV27 and TRBJ1-1; D may be TRBD1 (6 bases). The V gene's germline CDR1 is MNHEY and CDR2 SMNVEV (reference sequence). CDR3 size: 13 residues. V dropped 9 bases and J dropped 4 bases, with 15 bases sitting between them.

The rearrangement joins TRBV18 to TRBJ2-7; 9 bases line up with TRBD1. V lost 2 bases to trimming and J lost 6 bases; unmatched junction nucleotides: 2. CDR3 size: 13 residues. From germline, CDR1 is KGHSH and CDR2 LQKENI. The CDR3, as DNA: TGTGCCAGCTCACCAGGACAGGGGAGCGAGCAGTACGTC. Its protein is CASSPGQGSEQYV.

This clone was observed at least ten times. This chain connects TRBV4-2 to TRBJ2-2, with 13 nucleotides matching TRBD2. Germline values: CDR1 LGHNA, CDR2 YNFKEQ. There are 17 residues in the CDR3. With V trimmed by 5 bases and J by 6 bases, 9 bases remained unmatched. The CDR3 here is CASSFRTSGREAGELFF. Written as DNA, the CDR3 is TGTGCCAGCAGCTTTCGGACTAGCGGGAGAGAGGCCGGGGAGCTGTTTTTT.

V gene TRBV5-8 combines with J gene TRBJ1-5, with 8 bases matching TRBD1. Germline CDR1 and CDR2: SGHTS and YDEGEE. Trimming at V came to 4 bases and at J to 7 bases, leaving 10 bases not matched to a gene. CDR3 length equals 15 residues. CDR3 in DNA: TGTGCCAGCAGCCAGGACAGGGTCTCTTCCCAGCCCCAGCATTTT. Residues: CASSQDRVSSQPQHF. The full variable domain, rest sourced from reference TRBV5-8 and TRBJ1-5, is EAGVTQSPTHLIKTRGQQATLRCSPISGHTSVYWYQQALGLGLQFLLWYDEGEERNRGNFPPRFSGRQFPNYSSELNVNALELEDSALYLCASSQDRVSSQPQHFGDGTRLSIL.

The chain uses TRBV6-1 and TRBJ1-4, with 9 bases that match TRBD1. CDR1 and CDR2 (germline): MNHNS, SASEGT. The V and J ends lost 4 bases and 7 bases, in that order; junction bases with no gene match: 7. This CDR3 has 15 amino acids. CDR3 DNA sequence: TGTGCCAGCAGTGGTTTGACAGGGGGTTCTGAAAAACTGTTTTTT. Translated: CASSGLTGGSEKLFF.

The chain links TRBV9 to TRBJ2-7; 8 bases align to TRBD2. The CDR3 runs 13 residues. Per the germline V gene, CDR1 is SGDLS and CDR2 is YYNGEE. V was pared by 1 base and J by 7 bases, with 4 bases of the junction left unmatched. This CDR3 reads CASSVSGGREQYF. In nucleotides, the CDR3 is TGTGCCAGCAGCGTATCGGGGGGGCGGGAGCAGTACTTC.

V is TRBV7-2 and J is TRBJ1-6, with a possible D match to TRBD1 (5 bases). Germline CDR1 SGHTA, CDR2 FQGNSA. Trimming stripped 3 bases from V and 8 bases from J, with 14 bases between. The CDR3 has 15 residues. CDR3 DNA: TGTGCCAGCAGCTTTAGTTCAGGGATTGATTCACCCCTCCACTTT. This translates into CASSFSSGIDSPLHF. The full variable domain, in which reference TRBV7-2 and TRBJ1-6 provide the parts outside the CDR3, is GAGVSQSPSNKVTEKGKDVELRCDPISGHTALYWYRQSLGQGLEFLIYFQGNSAPDKSGLPSDRFSAERTGGSVSTLTIQRTQQEDSAVYLCASSFSSGIDSPLHFGNGTRLTVT.

The chain is built from TRBV7-3 and TRBJ2-7; 8 bases are shared with TRBD1. The germline CDR1 and CDR2 sequences are SGHTA and FQGTGA. V shed 5 bases, J shed 6 bases, and the junction held 12 bases outside the gene matches. The CDR3 contains 15 residues. CDR3 amino acids: CASSPSGPRGLEQYF. CDR3 in DNA: TGTGCCAGCAGCCCCAGTGGTCCCAGGGGGCTCGAGCAGTACTTC.

V and J are TRBV19 and TRBJ1-1; 7 positions agree with TRBD1. This CDR3 region has 14 residues. The trim removed 6 bases at V and 4 bases at J, leaving 8 bases unmatched. Germline CDR1 LNHDA, CDR2 SQIVND (reference sequence). CDR3 residues: CASRSTGQLTEAFF. CDR3 nucleotides: TGTGCCAGTAGAAGTACGGGACAGCTCACTGAAGCTTTCTTT.

The genes are TRBV21-1 and TRBJ1-5; TRBD1 was called by the table and not checked on the DNA. TRBV21-1 is deemed a pseudogene. CDR3 length equals 15 residues. For the CDR3, the DNA is TGTGCCAGTCCAGGGGACGGATTTAGCAATCAGCCCCAGCATTTT. Translating it yields CASPGDGFSNQPQHF.

This rearrangement joins TRBV5-4 to TRBJ1-5; D not certain. Trimming took 4 bases from V and 5 from J, leaving 10 bases between them. There are 13 residues in the CDR3. Germline CDR1 is SGHNT and CDR2 is YYREEE (reference sequence). The CDR3 loop reads CASSPQRDQPQHF. CDR3 sequence (DNA): TGTGCCAGCAGCCCCCAGCGGGATCAGCCCCAGCATTTT.

The rearrangement joins TRBV9 to TRBJ2-1; D might be TRBD2 (5 bases). This CDR3 contains 15 residues. The V and J ends lost 4 bases and 0 bases respectively, with 11 bases between them. The germline V gene encodes CDR1 SGDLS and CDR2 YYNGEE. The CDR3 is CASSSASPSYNEQFF. CDR3 coding DNA: TGTGCCAGCAGCTCTGCTAGCCCCTCCTACAATGAGCAGTTCTTC. Looking up the rest from reference TRBV9 and TRBJ2-1 gives the full variable domain: DSGVTQTPKHLITATGQRVTLRCSPRSGDLSVYWYQQSLDQGLQFLIQYYNGEERAKGNILERFSAQQFPDLHSELNLSSLELGDSALYFCASSSASPSYNEQFFGPGTRLTVL.

The chain links TRBV5-5 to TRBJ1-1, with TRBD1 matching over 8 bases. The CDR3 is 14 amino acids. Per germline, CDR1 SGHKS and CDR2 YYEKEE (reference sequence). V trimming: 2 bases; J trimming: 5 bases; junction bases outside the gene matches: 5. The CDR3 reads CASSFWQGATEAFF. The CDR3 DNA reads TGTGCCAGCAGCTTCTGGCAGGGGGCGACTGAAGCTTTCTTT.

The rearrangement links TRBV5-1 to TRBJ1-4, with D unresolved. V dropped 2 bases and J dropped 0 bases, with 5 bases sitting between them. CDR1 is SGHRS and CDR2 is YFSETQ in the germline V gene. The CDR3 is made up of 14 amino acids. This CDR3 reads CASSFAATNEKLFF. Written as DNA, the CDR3 is TGCGCCAGCAGCTTTGCTGCAACTAATGAAAAACTGTTTTTT.

Concerning this clone itself: Germline is not matched at one junction end, which may reflect a read error. The V gene is TRBV28, the J gene TRBJ1-2; maybe TRBD1 (6 bases). Per germline, CDR1 MDHEN and CDR2 SYDVKM. This CDR3 spans 13 amino acids. CDR3 protein: CASRDGSGAPHPF. The CDR3 nucleotides are TGTGCCAGCAGGGATGGATCGGGGGCCCCACACCCCTTC.

The chain couples TRBV5-1 to TRBJ2-3; TRBD2 agrees at 12 bases. The CDR3 runs 16 residues. CDR1 SGHRS and CDR2 YFSETQ come from the germline V gene. V gave up 0 bases and J gave up 2 bases; unmatched junction bases: 1. This CDR3 is CASSLASGRATDTQYF. CDR3 nucleotides: TGCGCCAGCAGCTTGGCTAGCGGGAGGGCCACAGATACGCAGTATTTT.

The CDR3 region is CASSSRQITYNSPLHF. The CDR3 bases are TGTGCCAGCAGTTCGCGACAGATAACTTATAATTCACCCCTCCACTTT. This chain connects TRBV28 to TRBJ1-6; tentatively, D is TRBD1 (5 bases). This CDR3 spans 16 amino acids. The V end lost 4 bases, the J end lost 4 bases, and 14 bases lay between the germline ends. Per germline, CDR1 MDHEN and CDR2 SYDVKM.

V gene TRBV7-3 combines with J gene TRBJ2-7; D not resolved. Germline values: CDR1 SGHTA, CDR2 FQGTGA. Trimming stripped 4 bases from V and 4 bases from J, with 11 bases between. This CDR3 contains 13 residues. CDR3 sequence: CASSSLDGYEQYF. The CDR3 coding sequence is TGTGCCAGCAGCTCTTTGGACGGGTACGAGCAGTACTTC. Based on the CDR3 plus reference TRBV7-3 and TRBJ2-7, the full variable domain is GAGVSQTPSNKVTEKGKYVELRCDPISGHTALYWYRQSLGQGPEFLIYFQGTGAADDSGLPNDRFFAVRPEGSVSTLKIQRTERGDSAVYLCASSSLDGYEQYFGPGTRLTVT.

The rearrangement links TRBV27 to TRBJ2-1; TRBD1 matches 10 bases. Germline V CDR1 and CDR2: MNHEY, SMNVEV (reference sequence). The ends lost 5 bases at V and 6 bases at J; junction bases unmatched: 7. CDR3 length: 15 amino acids. Here the CDR3 reads CASSARTGGGNEQFF. CDR3 sequence (DNA): TGTGCCAGCAGTGCCCGGACAGGGGGGGGCAATGAGCAGTTCTTC.

On this clone: This sample includes further DNA sequences coding for the same CDR3. The chain carries TRBV30 and TRBJ2-5; D gene ambiguous. The CDR3 covers 12 residues. Deletions cut 4 bases from V and 4 bases from J, with 10 bases between. Germline-derived CDR1 and CDR2 are GTSNPN and SVGIG (reference sequence). The CDR3 loop is CAWKLAGETQYF. CDR3 DNA: TGTGCCTGGAAATTAGCAGGAGAGACCCAGTACTTC.

The chain links TRBV30 to TRBJ2-7, with no clear D. The CDR3 is 15 amino acids. V gave up 0 bases and J gave up 1 base, with 13 bases separating them. Germline assignment: CDR1 GTSNPN and CDR2 SVGIG (reference sequence). CDR3 region: CAWSVGAARSYEQYF. The CDR3 DNA is TGTGCCTGGAGTGTAGGAGCAGCGCGGTCCTACGAGCAGTACTTC.

This clone was detected a few times. CDR3 DNA sequence: TGTGCCAGCACCATGACCCCCAACCTCGGTGGCTACACCTTC. This gives the protein CASTMTPNLGGYTF. This sequence joins TRBV7-3 and TRBJ1-2; D gene uncertain. Germline values: CDR1 SGHTA, CDR2 FQGTGA. Trimming stripped 7 bases from V and 7 bases from J, with 19 bases between. CDR3 length: 14 residues.

This clone appeared a single time. The chain is built from TRBV27 and TRBJ2-1; 9 nucleotides line up with TRBD2. This CDR3 is built from 15 residues. Germline assignment: CDR1 MNHEY and CDR2 SMNVEV (reference sequence). With 2 bases clipped from V and 3 bases from J, the junction kept 2 bases outside the gene matches. The CDR3: CASSLAGGDYNEQFF. DNA for the CDR3: TGTGCCAGCAGTTTAGCGGGAGGGGACTACAATGAGCAGTTCTTC.

This clone came up once. This chain uses TRBV6-6 with TRBJ1-1, with D perhaps matching TRBD1 (5 bases). The CDR3 totals 14 residues. The V gene's germline CDR1 is MNHNY and CDR2 SVGAGI (reference sequence). V was cut by 7 bases and J by 0 bases, with 12 bases left in between. Here the CDR3 reads CASTDSVLNTEAFF. CDR3 bases: TGTGCCAGCACCGACAGTGTCTTGAACACTGAAGCTTTCTTT.

The V call is TRBV28, the J call TRBJ1-1; D not certain. This CDR3 is 14 amino acids long. V was trimmed by 5 bases and J by 1 base, leaving 11 bases between them. Germline V CDR1 and CDR2: MDHEN, SYDVKM. The DNA for the CDR3 is TGTGCCAGCAGTCCTCAAAGAGAGAACACTGAAGCTTTCTTT. The encoded protein is CASSPQRENTEAFF.

The genes are TRBV27 and TRBJ2-3, with 14 bases matching TRBD2. The germline V gene has CDR1 MNHEY and CDR2 SMNVEV (reference sequence). CDR3 size: 18 residues. Trimming removed 4 bases from V and 2 bases from J; junction bases left unmatched: 8. The CDR3 here is CASSSPVGLAGDTDTQYF. As DNA, the CDR3 is TGTGCCAGCAGTTCCCCGGTGGGACTAGCGGGGGACACAGATACGCAGTATTTT.

The chain has TRBV27 and TRBJ1-1; a weak D match, TRBD1 (5 bases). Germline CDR1 is MNHEY and CDR2 is SMNVEV (reference sequence). V was pared by 2 bases and J by 4 bases, with 8 bases between. CDR3 size: 13 residues. In nucleotides, the CDR3 is TGTGCCAGCAGTTTAGGGGGTAGCACTGAAGCTTTCTTT. It is translated as CASSLGGSTEAFF.

The rearrangement joins TRBV18 to TRBJ1-2, with 12 bases fitting TRBD1. Germline V lookup: CDR1 KGHSH, CDR2 LQKENI. V lost 2 bases to trimming and J lost 8 bases; unmatched junction nucleotides: 12. This CDR3 has 17 residues. The CDR3 loop is CASSPSRDRGLRNGYTF. The CDR3, as DNA: TGTGCCAGCTCACCATCAAGGGACAGGGGGCTCCGTAACGGCTACACCTTC.

This chain connects TRBV6-5 to TRBJ1-1, with TRBD1 matching 8 bases. The CDR3 loop spans 15 amino acids. Germline V gives CDR1 MNHEY, CDR2 SVGAGI. V shed 5 bases and J 2 bases; nucleotides not matched to a gene: 7. CDR3 DNA sequence: TGTGCCAGCAGTCATGGACAGGGTATAAACACTGAAGCTTTCTTT. Translation: CASSHGQGINTEAFF.

The chain has TRBV5-6 and TRBJ2-2; 8 bases line up with TRBD1. The CDR3 covers 16 residues. V lost 4 bases, J lost 6 bases, and 11 bases stayed unmatched. The germline CDR1 and CDR2 sequences are SGHDT and YYEEEE. The CDR3 loop reads CASSPGQGWAAGELFF. DNA for the CDR3: TGTGCCAGCAGCCCAGGACAGGGTTGGGCCGCCGGGGAGCTGTTTTTT.